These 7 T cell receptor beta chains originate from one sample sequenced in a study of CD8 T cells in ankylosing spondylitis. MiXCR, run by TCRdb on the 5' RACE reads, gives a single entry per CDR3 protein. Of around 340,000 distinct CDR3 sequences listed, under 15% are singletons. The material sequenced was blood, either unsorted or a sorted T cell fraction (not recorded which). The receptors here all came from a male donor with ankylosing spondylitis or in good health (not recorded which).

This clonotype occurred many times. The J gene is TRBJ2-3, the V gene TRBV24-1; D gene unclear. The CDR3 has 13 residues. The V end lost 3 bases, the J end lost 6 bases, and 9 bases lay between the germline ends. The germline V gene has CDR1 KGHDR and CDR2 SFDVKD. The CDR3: CATSDPKRDTQYF. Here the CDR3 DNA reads TGTGCCACCAGTGATCCCAAAAGGGATACGCAGTATTTT.

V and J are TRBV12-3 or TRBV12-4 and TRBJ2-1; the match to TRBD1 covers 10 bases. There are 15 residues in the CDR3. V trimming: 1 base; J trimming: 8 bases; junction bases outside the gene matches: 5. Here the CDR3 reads CASSLGQGAIHEQFF. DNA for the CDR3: TGTGCCAGCAGTTTAGGACAGGGGGCCATCCATGAGCAGTTCTTC.

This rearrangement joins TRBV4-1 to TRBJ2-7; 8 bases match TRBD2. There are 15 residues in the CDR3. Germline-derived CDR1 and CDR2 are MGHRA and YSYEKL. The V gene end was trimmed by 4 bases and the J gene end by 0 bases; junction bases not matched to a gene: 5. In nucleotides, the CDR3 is TGCGCCAGCAGCCCCACTAGCGGATACTCCTACGAGCAGTACTTC. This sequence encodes CASSPTSGYSYEQYF.

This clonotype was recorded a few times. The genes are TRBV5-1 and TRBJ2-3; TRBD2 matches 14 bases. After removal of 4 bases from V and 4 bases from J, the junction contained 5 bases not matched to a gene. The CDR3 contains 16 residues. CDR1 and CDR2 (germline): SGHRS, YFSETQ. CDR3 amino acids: CASSTGLAGGSDTQYF. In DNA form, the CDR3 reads TGCGCCAGCAGCACTGGACTAGCGGGGGGTTCAGATACGCAGTATTTT.

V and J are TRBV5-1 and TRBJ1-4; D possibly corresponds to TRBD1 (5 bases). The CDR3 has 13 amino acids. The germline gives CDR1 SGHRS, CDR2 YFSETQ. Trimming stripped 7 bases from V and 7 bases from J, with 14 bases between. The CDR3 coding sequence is TGCGCCAGCGGCAGGGATATCGGTGAAAAACTGTTTTTT. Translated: CASGRDIGEKLFF.

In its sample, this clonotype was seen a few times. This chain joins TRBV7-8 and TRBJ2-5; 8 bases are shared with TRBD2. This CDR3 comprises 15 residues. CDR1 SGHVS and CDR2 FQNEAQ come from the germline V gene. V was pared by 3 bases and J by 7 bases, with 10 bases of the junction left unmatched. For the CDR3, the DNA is TGTGCCAGCAGCTTTGGGGCTAGCGGGTCAGGGACCCAGTACTTC. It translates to CASSFGASGSGTQYF.

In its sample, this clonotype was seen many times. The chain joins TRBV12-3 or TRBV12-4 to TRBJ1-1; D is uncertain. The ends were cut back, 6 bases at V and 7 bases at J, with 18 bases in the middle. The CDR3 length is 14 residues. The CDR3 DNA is TGTGCCAGCAGCCCCACCGCTCGAGTCGGTGAAGCTTTCTTT. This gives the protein CASSPTARVGEAFF.